This T cell receptor (beta chain) was sequenced in a study of metastatic and nonmetastatic thyroid tumors. In the study overall: Repertoires were compared across blood and tumor or nodule tissue from malignant and benign thyroid patients.

Every patient underwent thyroid surgery untreated. Overall study findings and caveats: Malignant thyroid tumors reportedly had TCR beta diversity that was significantly higher than in benign nodules, in blood and tumor.

This clone was observed a handful of times. Its antigen is not known. Trimming stripped 4 bases from V and 3 bases from J, with 13 bases between. Germline-derived CDR1 and CDR2 are ENHRY and SYGVKD. This CDR3 spans 15 amino acids. Via MiXCR, TCRdb re-called the PCR reads. The sample shows over 30,000 clones, about 15% of them seen only once. This clonotype originated in a male donor with papillary thyroid cancer or a benign thyroid nodule (not recorded which). Some clones in this sample may be carry-over from other donors' samples. The chain uses TRBV10-3 and TRBJ2-1, with D maybe TRBD2 (5 bases). Specimen: blood. CDR3 DNA sequence: TGTGCCATCAGTGTAGCGTTGAGATACTACAATGAGCAGTTCTTC. This gives the protein CAISVALRYYNEQFF.